This T cell receptor beta chain was found in a study of response to subunit inactivated influenza vaccine. Findings of the study overall: T cells newly recruited by each seasonal influenza vaccination are few, the authors suggested.

Note on this clonotype: Its antigen is undetermined.

TCRdb re-derived calls from the RT-PCR reads in MiXCR, one entry per CDR3 protein. Counted here are over 400,000 distinct CDR3 sequences, roughly 9.8% occurring once; the ten biggest clones make up approximately 12%. Germline values: CDR1 SGHDN, CDR2 FVKESK. This CDR3 spans 15 amino acids. With 1 base clipped from V and 9 bases from J, the junction kept 7 bases outside the gene matches. This material consisted of PBMCs from blood, taken more than 35 days after vaccination. The rearrangement links TRBV14 to TRBJ2-1, with 9 bases matching TRBD1. This TCR was recovered from a man aged 50 to 59 who received an inactivated influenza vaccine. In DNA, the CDR3 is TGTGCCAGCAGCCAAGGTACAGGGGGCTACGCTGAGCAGTTCTTC. Its translation: CASSQGTGGYAEQFF.